This T cell receptor beta chain was obtained from a study of blood T cell repertoires in COVID-19. Looking at the study overall: There were acute and convalescent COVID-19 samples, and they came from the United States, Italy and Spain.

Authors' analysis steps: Quantification of nucleated cells was approximated via reference gene primer amplification. Some clones are missing from TCRdb's copy, which holds only in-frame ones; the method was immunoSEQ multiplex PCR. The DNA was the basis for D and trimming; V, J and clone size are from that table. The sample consists of about 200,000 clones, nearly 90% of them appearing once. Sequenced: peripheral blood. This receptor was identified in a man in his 60s with active or convalescent COVID-19.

The CDR3 DNA is TGTGCCAGCTCCGGGGTGGGAGGGCCGAGCTACAATGAGCAGTTCTTC. Translating gives CASSGVGGPSYNEQFF. The gene calls are TRBV18 and TRBJ2-1; 7 nucleotides match TRBD2. CDR3 length: 16 residues. Germline V lookup: CDR1 KGHSH, CDR2 LQKENI. Trimming removed 6 bases from V and 3 bases from J; junction bases left unmatched: 11. Together with reference TRBV18 and TRBJ2-1, the CDR3 gives the full variable domain: NAGVMQNPRHLVRRRGQEARLRCSPMKGHSHVYWYRQLPEEGLKFMVYLQKENIIDESGMPKERFSAEFPKEGPSILRIQQVVRGDSAAYFCASSGVGGPSYNEQFFGPGTRLTVL.